Below are 29 T cell receptor beta chains sequenced from a single sample in a study of PD-L1 blockade in urothelial cancer. The table came from immunoSEQ multiplex PCR; TCRdb's copy has only in-frame clones and leaves some out. This sample carries 38,000 or so clones, about four fifths of them seen once, and the ten largest clones take 15% to 20%. Sequenced material: PBMCs, taken around atezolizumab (anti-PD-L1) treatment. The source of these receptors is a man aged 55-75 years with urothelial cancer.

The rearrangement joins TRBV28 to TRBJ2-5; 10 bases match TRBD2. J gave up 0 bases and V 6 bases, and 10 bases lay outside the gene matches. Germline values: CDR1 MDHEN, CDR2 SYDVKM. CDR3 length: 17 amino acids. The CDR3 loop reads CASSPRTSGKYQETQYF. In DNA form, the CDR3 reads TGTGCCAGCAGCCCTAGGACTAGCGGCAAGTACCAAGAGACCCAGTACTTC.

The V call is TRBV7-2, the J call TRBJ2-3; D not certain. The CDR3 contains 14 residues. Germline V gene lookup returns CDR1 SGHTA and CDR2 FQGNSA. Trimming removed 1 base at V and 5 bases at J, with 10 bases between. The CDR3 is CASSLDLSLDTQYF. CDR3 DNA: TGTGCCAGCAGCTTAGACCTTAGTCTAGATACGCAGTATTTT.

The chain joins TRBV7-6 to TRBJ1-1; D perhaps matches TRBD1 (5 bases). Per the germline V gene, CDR1 is SGHVS and CDR2 is FNYEAQ. The CDR3 totals 13 residues. The V gene lost 3 bases and the J gene lost 3 bases, with 8 bases spanning the gap. The CDR3 here is CASSLAGDTEAFF. CDR3 DNA: TGTGCCAGCAGCTTGGCGGGGGACACTGAAGCTTTCTTT.

The rearrangement links TRBV4-2 to TRBJ1-3, with D tentatively TRBD1 (5 bases). CDR3 length: 15 amino acids. Per germline, CDR1 LGHNA and CDR2 YNFKEQ. The ends were cut back, 1 base at V and 2 bases at J, with 9 bases in the middle. The CDR3 DNA sequence: TGTGCCAGCAGCCAAGGGCAGGGCCCTGGAAACACCATATATTTT. It encodes CASSQGQGPGNTIYF.

The chain joins TRBV7-2 to TRBJ2-7, with D maybe TRBD1 (6 bases). V was cut by 5 bases and J by 0 bases, with 11 bases left in between. This CDR3 region has 14 residues. Germline lookup yields CDR1 SGHTA and CDR2 FQGNSA. The CDR3 sequence is CASSGGGLSYEQYF. The CDR3 DNA follows: TGTGCCAGCAGCGGGGGCGGCCTCTCCTACGAGCAGTACTTC.

This sequence joins TRBV5-4 and TRBJ1-1, with TRBD1 as a possible D gene (5 bases). Germline V gene data show CDR1 as SGHNT and CDR2 as YYREEE (reference sequence). V lost 5 bases and J lost 2, with 16 bases in between. CDR3 length equals 15 residues. This CDR3 is CASSLPTGLNTEAFF. CDR3 sequence (DNA): TGTGCCAGCAGTTTACCCACAGGATTAAACACTGAAGCTTTCTTT.

The CDR3 is CASSVGAENQPQHF. The CDR3 bases are TGTGCCAGCAGTGTGGGGGCGGAAAATCAGCCCCAGCATTTT. The chain uses TRBV2 and TRBJ1-5; a possible D gene is TRBD1 (6 bases). V shed 4 bases and J shed 4 bases, with 11 bases lying between them. The length of the CDR3 is 14 residues. Germline V gene data show CDR1 as SNHLY and CDR2 as FYNNEI.

The gene calls are TRBV4-1 and TRBJ2-3; D possibly corresponds to TRBD2 (6 bases). Trimming removed 1 base from V and 2 bases from J, with 10 bases in between. The germline CDR1 and CDR2 sequences are MGHRA and YSYEKL. The CDR3 is 15 amino acids. Here the CDR3 reads CASSQVGDFTDTQYF. CDR3 DNA: TGCGCCAGCAGCCAAGTCGGGGACTTCACAGATACGCAGTATTTT.

The chain recombines TRBV7-2 with TRBJ2-1, with D perhaps TRBD2 (5 bases). Germline V gene lookup returns CDR1 SGHTA and CDR2 FQGNSA. Deletions cut 5 bases from V and 4 bases from J, with 15 bases between. The CDR3 loop spans 15 amino acids. This chain's CDR3 is CASSRDAGEYNEQFF. Here the CDR3 DNA reads TGTGCCAGCAGCCGAGACGCCGGGGAGTACAATGAGCAGTTCTTC.

This chain joins TRBV10-3 and TRBJ2-2; 8 bases line up with TRBD2. The germline V gene has CDR1 ENHRY and CDR2 SYGVKD. This CDR3 has 16 residues. The V segment lost 3 bases and the J segment 2 bases; nucleotides outside the gene matches: 5. Here the CDR3 DNA reads TGTGCCATCAGTGAAGGGCTAGCGGGCAACACCGGGGAGCTGTTTTTT. The encoded protein is CAISEGLAGNTGELFF.

J is TRBJ2-5 and V is TRBV5-1; tentatively, D is TRBD2 (5 bases). Trimming removed 0 bases from V and 5 bases from J, with 14 bases in between. This CDR3 has 15 residues. CDR1 SGHRS and CDR2 YFSETQ come from the germline V gene. The CDR3 DNA reads as TGCGCCAGCAGCTTGGGCACCCAGCGGACGGAGACCCAGTACTTC. This encodes CASSLGTQRTETQYF.

The J gene is TRBJ2-7, the V gene TRBV10-3, with a possible D match to TRBD1 (6 bases). Trimming cost V 6 bases and J 7 bases, with 16 bases left between them. Germline lookup yields CDR1 ENHRY and CDR2 SYGVKD. The length of the CDR3 is 13 residues. The CDR3 coding sequence is TGTGCCATCAGCGAGGGGACCGGACAGGAGCAGTACTTC. It encodes CAISEGTGQEQYF.

This sequence joins TRBV9 and TRBJ2-2, with TRBD1 as a possible D gene (6 bases). The CDR3 is 16 amino acids. The germline V gene encodes CDR1 SGDLS and CDR2 YYNGEE. The V gene lost 4 bases and the J gene lost 5 bases, with 18 bases spanning the gap. The CDR3 spells CASSFKTGITTGELFF. CDR3 coding DNA: TGTGCCAGCAGCTTCAAGACAGGTATTACGACCGGGGAGCTGTTTTTT. The complete variable domain, with remaining parts taken from reference TRBV9 and TRBJ2-2, reads DSGVTQTPKHLITATGQRVTLRCSPRSGDLSVYWYQQSLDQGLQFLIQYYNGEERAKGNILERFSAQQFPDLHSELNLSSLELGDSALYFCASSFKTGITTGELFFGEGSRLTVL.

CDR3 DNA sequence: TGCGCCAGCAGCTTAACACACAATTACGAGCAGTACTTC. As protein: CASSLTHNYEQYF. The rearrangement uses TRBV5-1 and TRBJ2-7; D gene ambiguous. Trimming pared 2 bases from V and 4 bases from J, leaving 10 bases between. The CDR3 is 13 amino acids. CDR1 and CDR2 from the germline V gene are SGHRS and YFSETQ.

The genes are TRBV7-8 and TRBJ2-1, with 7 positions matching TRBD2. The J segment lost 10 bases and the V segment lost 6 bases, leaving 6 bases of the junction unmatched. The CDR3 runs to 12 residues. Germline values: CDR1 SGHVS, CDR2 FQNEAQ. The CDR3 DNA is TGTGCCAGCAGGGGGAGGGGCTGGGAGCAGTTCTTC. Encoded protein: CASRGRGWEQFF.

This sequence joins TRBV5-4 and TRBJ2-7; 8 bases match TRBD2. The trim removed 4 bases at V and 2 bases at J, leaving 5 bases unmatched. Per the germline V gene, CDR1 is SGHNT and CDR2 is YYREEE (reference sequence). The CDR3 runs 14 residues. CDR3 loop: CASSPSGFTYEQYF. DNA of the CDR3: TGTGCCAGCAGCCCTAGCGGGTTTACCTACGAGCAGTACTTC. Looking up the rest from reference TRBV5-4 and TRBJ2-7 gives the full variable domain: ETGVTQSPTHLIKTRGQQVTLRCSSQSGHNTVSWYQQALGQGPQFIFQYYREEENGRGNFPPRFSGLQFPNYSSELNVNALELDDSALYLCASSPSGFTYEQYFGPGTRLTVT.

The V call is TRBV14, the J call TRBJ1-6; D gene ambiguous. V lost 1 base, J lost 10 bases, and 8 bases lay in between. Germline V CDR1 and CDR2: SGHDN, FVKESK. The CDR3 spans 13 residues. CDR3 residues: CASSQGLSSPLHF. The CDR3 DNA sequence: TGTGCCAGCAGCCAAGGTCTCTCCTCACCCCTCCACTTT.

The chain joins TRBV19 to TRBJ2-1; 9 nucleotides match TRBD1. V was clipped by 1 base and J by 5 bases; unmatched bases: 3. CDR3 length equals 15 residues. Germline values: CDR1 LNHDA, CDR2 SQIVND (reference sequence). In DNA, the CDR3 is TGTGCCAGTAGTATAGTGGGACAGGGCCACAATGAGCAGTTCTTC. Residues: CASSIVGQGHNEQFF.

In nucleotides, the CDR3 is TGTGCCAGCAGCGCACTACCCAGGACTAGCGGGGGCCACACAGATACGCAGTATTTT. As protein: CASSALPRTSGGHTDTQYF. The V gene is TRBV7-2, the J gene TRBJ2-3, with TRBD2 matching 13 bases. Trimming removed 5 bases from V and 2 bases from J; junction bases left unmatched: 13. Germline V gene data show CDR1 as SGHTA and CDR2 as FQGNSA. The CDR3 length is 19 residues.

Concerning this clone itself: The junction departs from the called germline gene at one end, perhaps through a read error. CDR3 nucleotides: TGTGCCAGCAGCATCCGGGACAGGCTTAATGAAGAACTGTTTTTT. Its translation: CASSIRDRLNEELFF. The genes are TRBV9 and TRBJ1-4; 8 positions match TRBD1. Germline assignment: CDR1 SGDLS and CDR2 YYNGEE. This CDR3 contains 15 residues.

The J gene is TRBJ1-2, the V gene TRBV18; TRBD1 matches 7 bases. The V gene end was trimmed by 3 bases and the J gene end by 1 base; junction bases not matched to a gene: 8. The CDR3 consists of 16 residues. Looked up from germline, CDR1 is KGHSH and CDR2 is LQKENI. The CDR3 here is CASSPLGQALNYGYTF. CDR3 DNA sequence: TGTGCCAGCTCACCCCTCGGACAGGCCCTTAACTATGGCTACACCTTC.

V usage is TRBV7-2 and J usage is TRBJ1-1, with 10 bases aligning to TRBD1. With 7 bases clipped from V and 2 bases from J, the junction kept 7 bases outside the gene matches. CDR3 size: 15 residues. Germline lookup yields CDR1 SGHTA and CDR2 FQGNSA. The CDR3, as DNA: TGTGCCAGCATCAGGGACAGGGGTGGAAACACTGAAGCTTTCTTT. Translated, it gives CASIRDRGGNTEAFF.

CDR3 nucleotide sequence: TGTGCCAGCAGCTTAGCACAGGGCGGGGAGCAGTACTTC. Its translation: CASSLAQGGEQYF. The chain carries TRBV7-8 and TRBJ2-7, with D possibly matching TRBD1 (6 bases). The CDR3 spans 13 residues. V lost 0 bases, J lost 7 bases, and 10 bases lay in between. Germline V lookup: CDR1 SGHVS, CDR2 FQNEAQ.

This clone has just one count. Written as DNA, the CDR3 is TGTGCCAGCAGTCCCCCAGACTCCTACGAGCAGTACTTC. It specifies CASSPPDSYEQYF. The chain is built from TRBV28 and TRBJ2-7; D uncertain. Germline V lookup: CDR1 MDHEN, CDR2 SYDVKM. V lost 5 bases, J lost 0 bases, and 8 bases lay in between. The CDR3 has 13 residues.

This chain links TRBV11-2 with TRBJ2-7; the D gene is possibly TRBD1 (5 bases). The V gene lost 1 base and the J gene lost 9 bases, with 13 bases spanning the gap. Germline values: CDR1 SGHAT, CDR2 FQNNGV. The CDR3 has 13 residues. This CDR3 reads CASSLVPDRGQYF. CDR3 sequence (DNA): TGTGCCAGCAGCTTAGTCCCGGATAGGGGGCAGTACTTC.

The chain uses TRBV6-6 and TRBJ2-2; 8 nucleotides align to TRBD2. V shed 4 bases, J shed 4 bases, and the junction held 8 bases outside the gene matches. This CDR3 contains 16 residues. The germline gives CDR1 MNHNY, CDR2 SVGAGI (reference sequence). Here the CDR3 reads CASSSQGLGLTGELFF. The DNA for the CDR3 is TGTGCCAGCAGTTCTCAGGGACTAGGGCTCACCGGGGAGCTGTTTTTT.

V is TRBV27 and J is TRBJ2-5, with 8 bases identical to TRBD2. The germline CDR1 and CDR2 sequences are MNHEY and SMNVEV (reference sequence). The CDR3 is 14 residues long. The ends lost 5 bases at V and 2 bases at J; junction bases unmatched: 4. CDR3 nucleotide sequence: TGTGCCAGCAGTGGCCAGCGGGAGCAAGAGACCCAGTACTTC. This translates into CASSGQREQETQYF.

V is TRBV6-5 and J is TRBJ1-1; 7 bases match TRBD1. The CDR3 runs 12 residues. From germline, CDR1 is MNHEY and CDR2 SVGAGI. The ends lost 1 base at V and 12 bases at J; junction bases unmatched: 5. For the CDR3, the DNA is TGTGCCAGCAGTTACTTTACAGGGGAAACTTTCTTT. As protein: CASSYFTGETFF.

The chain's CDR3 is CASSPQGNYGYTF. The CDR3 bases are TGTGCCAGCAGCCCACAGGGTAACTATGGCTACACCTTC. The rearrangement uses TRBV5-4 and TRBJ1-2, with D perhaps TRBD1 (6 bases). Germline V gene data show CDR1 as SGHNT and CDR2 as YYREEE (reference sequence). The CDR3 runs 13 residues. The V end lost 4 bases, the J end lost 1 base, and 8 bases lay between the germline ends. The whole variable domain, remainder taken from reference TRBV5-4 and TRBJ1-2, is ETGVTQSPTHLIKTRGQQVTLRCSSQSGHNTVSWYQQALGQGPQFIFQYYREEENGRGNFPPRFSGLQFPNYSSELNVNALELDDSALYLCASSPQGNYGYTFGSGTRLTVV.